Shown below are 3 T cell receptor beta chains from a single sample sequenced in a study of CD8 T cells in ankylosing spondylitis. TCRdb fed the 5' RACE reads into MiXCR, producing one record per CDR3 protein. The sample contains 200,000 to 250,000 distinct CDR3 sequences, roughly a tenth of which appear only once. The material sequenced was blood, either unsorted or a sorted T cell fraction (not recorded which). The receptors here all came from a male donor with ankylosing spondylitis or in good health (not recorded which).

This clonotype was recorded many times. The chain recombines TRBV20-1 with TRBJ1-5; 10 nucleotides align to TRBD1. Trimming took 5 bases from V and 9 from J; bases not matched to a gene: 10. This CDR3 is 14 amino acids long. The germline gives CDR1 DFQATT, CDR2 SNEGSKA (reference sequence). As DNA, the CDR3 is TGCAGTGCTGGAATAAGACAGGGGGCCGGGCCCCAGCATTTT. Residues: CSAGIRQGAGPQHF.

At least ten counts were recorded for this clonotype. V and J are TRBV20-1 and TRBJ2-3; possible D gene TRBD2, 7 bases. V was shortened by 5 bases and J by 4 bases, with 22 bases between the two germline ends. In germline, CDR1 is DFQATT, CDR2 SNEGSKA (reference sequence). CDR3 length: 16 amino acids. The CDR3 region has the DNA TGCAGTGCTCCAGCGAGGGGGGGCCTGAGCTCAGATACGCAGTATTTT. It encodes CSAPARGGLSSDTQYF.

V gene TRBV6-9 combines with J gene TRBJ1-3; 7 bases map to TRBD1. The length of the CDR3 is 19 residues. Germline V gives CDR1 MNHGY, CDR2 SVAAGI. The J segment lost 0 bases and the V segment lost 7 bases, leaving 18 bases of the junction unmatched. CDR3 loop: CASMKPGQTSTSSGNTIYF. The CDR3 coding sequence is TGTGCCAGCATGAAACCGGGACAGACAAGCACGAGCTCTGGAAACACCATATATTTT.